The 18 T cell receptor beta chains listed next were all sequenced from one sample in a study of post-analysis software for immune sequencing data. The TCR beta cDNA libraries carried unique molecular identifiers. A single record per CDR3 protein comes from TCRdb applying MiXCR to the PCR reads. The sample lists 700,000 to 800,000 distinct CDR3 sequences, roughly 30% seen once, with more than 0.55% in the top ten. Whole-study results and caveats: A handful of TRBV segments were significantly more frequent in patients than in controls. TRBV5-6, TRBV5-1 and TRBV20-1 were among these segments.

No antigen is known for these receptors. Material for sequencing was blood. Receptors were obtained from a girl between 5 and 17 years old with multiple sclerosis.

V usage is TRBV6-2 or TRBV6-3 and J usage is TRBJ1-1; possible D gene TRBD1, 5 bases. Germline V lookup: CDR1 MNHEY, CDR2 SVGEGT. V lost 2 bases, J lost 1 base, and 17 bases lay in between. The CDR3 is 17 residues long. The CDR3 coding sequence is TGTGCCAGCAGTTACCCACCTACCGGGGGAACGAACACTGAAGCTTTCTTT. Its protein product is CASSYPPTGGTNTEAFF.

This clonotype was counted a few times. Compared with germline, one end of the junction differs, possibly owing to a read error. J is TRBJ2-3 and V is TRBV27; a weak D match, TRBD1 (6 bases). Germline CDR1 reads MNHEY; CDR2 reads SMNVEV (reference sequence). The length of the CDR3 is 15 residues. The CDR3 DNA is TGTGCCAGCAGCCCCGGACAGATGATCACAGGTACGCAGTATTTT. Translated, it gives CASSPGQMITGTQYF.

The chain is built from TRBV12-3 or TRBV12-4 and TRBJ2-3; D is perhaps TRBD2 (5 bases). The CDR3 sequence is 12 residues long. The V and J ends lost 8 bases and 5 bases respectively, with 11 bases between them. This CDR3 reads CASGSGVDTQYF. The CDR3, as DNA: TGTGCCAGCGGGTCCGGGGTAGATACGCAGTATTTT.

This clonotype turned up a few times. CDR3 protein: CASALSRGLTGGGSYEQYF. The CDR3 nucleotides read TGCGCCAGCGCCCTTTCCCGGGGACTTACAGGGGGCGGAAGCTACGAGCAGTACTTC. The gene calls are TRBV5-1 and TRBJ2-7; 9 bases agree with TRBD1. The CDR3 runs 19 residues. The junction had 23 bases not matched to a gene; V was cut back by 7 bases and J by 3 bases. CDR1 and CDR2 from the germline V gene are SGHRS and YFSETQ.

This clonotype was picked up many times. This chain links TRBV29-1 with TRBJ2-4; 11 bases map to TRBD1. Germline V lookup: CDR1 SQVTM, CDR2 ANQGSEA. The CDR3 covers 16 residues. J was trimmed by 9 bases and V by 5 bases; bases with no gene match: 15. The CDR3 DNA reads as TGCAGCGTTCAACGGGGGTGGACAGGGGGCCTTCCCATTCAGTACTTC. Its translation is CSVQRGWTGGLPIQYF.

There are a few counts of this clonotype. The chain has TRBV2 and TRBJ2-1, with 9 bases fitting TRBD1. Per the germline V gene, CDR1 is SNHLY and CDR2 is FYNNEI. The CDR3 runs to 15 residues. J lost 5 bases, V lost 4 bases, and 6 bases had no gene match. Here the CDR3 DNA reads TGTGCCAGCAGTGGGAGGACAGGGGCGAACAATGAGCAGTTCTTC. It is translated as CASSGRTGANNEQFF.

This chain links TRBV2 with TRBJ1-5; the match to TRBD1 covers 9 bases. V lost 6 bases and J lost 6; bases outside the gene matches: 3. The CDR3 has 13 amino acids. Germline V gene data show CDR1 as SNHLY and CDR2 as FYNNEI. The chain's CDR3 is CASRQGAGQPQHF. CDR3 coding DNA: TGTGCCAGCAGACAGGGGGCCGGTCAGCCCCAGCATTTT. The whole variable domain, filled in from reference TRBV2 and TRBJ1-5, reads EPEVTQTPSHQVTQMGQEVILRCVPISNHLYFYWYRQILGQKVEFLVSFYNNEISEKSEIFDDQFSVERPDGSNFTLKIRSTKLEDSAMYFCASRQGAGQPQHFGDGTRLSIL.

This chain joins TRBV4-3 and TRBJ2-1; 7 bases are shared with TRBD2. CDR1 and CDR2 (germline): LGHNA, YSLEER. The CDR3 covers 15 residues. V shed 0 bases and J 9 bases; nucleotides not matched to a gene: 8. CDR3: CASSQDTLAAREQFF. Here the CDR3 DNA reads TGCGCCAGCAGCCAAGATACCCTAGCGGCACGTGAGCAGTTCTTC.

This clonotype was recorded only once. The chain joins TRBV29-1 to TRBJ2-5; D not certain. The CDR3 has 13 amino acids. V lost 6 bases and J 7 bases, leaving 18 bases between the germline ends. Germline-derived CDR1 and CDR2 are SQVTM and ANQGSEA. CDR3 residues: CSVDPGLEGTQYF. The CDR3, as DNA: TGCAGCGTGGACCCCGGTCTTGAAGGGACCCAGTACTTC.

The V and J genes are TRBV11-2 and TRBJ1-2; TRBD1 might be the D (6 bases). Trimming removed 6 bases from V and 0 bases from J, with 17 bases in between. The CDR3 is 16 amino acids. Germline values: CDR1 SGHAT, CDR2 FQNNGV. The CDR3 spells CASRGLGGVTNYGYTF. CDR3 DNA sequence: TGTGCCAGCAGGGGTTTGGGGGGCGTCACTAACTATGGCTACACCTTC.

The chain uses TRBV7-2 and TRBJ1-4; D remains ambiguous. V was trimmed by 1 base and J by 2 bases, leaving 11 bases between them. Germline assignment: CDR1 SGHTA and CDR2 FQGNSA. The CDR3 length is 16 residues. The chain's CDR3 is CASSLVFAGTNEKLFF. In DNA, the CDR3 is TGTGCCAGCAGCTTAGTTTTCGCAGGCACTAATGAAAAACTGTTTTTT.

CDR3 nucleotide sequence: TGCAGCGTTCCTGTAAGCTCCTACAATGAGCAGTTCTTC. Its translation is CSVPVSSYNEQFF. The chain combines TRBV29-1 with TRBJ2-1; D is undetermined. Germline loops: CDR1 SQVTM, CDR2 ANQGSEA. V was shortened by 5 bases and J by 0 bases, with 8 bases between the two germline ends. This CDR3 is 13 amino acids long.

This clonotype was detected only a few times. The gene calls are TRBV2 and TRBJ1-2; D gene uncertain. This CDR3 has 14 residues. Germline lookup yields CDR1 SNHLY and CDR2 FYNNEI. Between the trimmed V and J ends, which lost 7 bases and 1 base, there was a span of 13 bases. The CDR3 coding sequence is TGTGCCAGCACCATGGCGTGGGATAACTATGGCTACACCTTC. Protein sequence: CASTMAWDNYGYTF.

This chain links TRBV6-2 or TRBV6-3 with TRBJ2-1; 7 bases map to TRBD2. V was clipped by 6 bases and J by 0 bases; unmatched bases: 8. Per the germline V gene, CDR1 is MNHEY and CDR2 is SVGEGT. There are 16 residues in the CDR3. The CDR3 DNA follows: TGTGCCAGCAGCCCCGTGGGACTAATCTCCTACAATGAGCAGTTCTTC. It encodes CASSPVGLISYNEQFF.

This clonotype was seen more than once but under ten times. At one end, the junction sequence differs from germline, possibly due to a read error. The chain couples TRBV2 to TRBJ2-5, with 10 bases fitting TRBD2. The end of the DNA is better explained by TRBJ2-7, so the J call may be wrong. The germline CDR1 and CDR2 sequences are SNHLY and FYNNEI. CDR3 length: 15 amino acids. For the CDR3, the DNA is TGTGCCAGCAGTAAAGCGGGGGGGCGATCCGACGAGCAGTACTTC. It codes for CASSKAGGRSDEQYF.

The sample holds a few counts of this clonotype. This sequence joins TRBV9 and TRBJ2-5; D is possibly TRBD1 (5 bases). Germline values: CDR1 SGDLS, CDR2 YYNGEE. The CDR3 has 15 residues. Trimming took 3 bases from V and 5 from J, leaving 17 bases between them. The CDR3 loop reads CASSGRAGPVETQYF. The DNA for the CDR3 is TGTGCCAGCAGCGGCCGAGCAGGGCCGGTGGAGACCCAGTACTTC.

The table lists this clonotype with many counts. V and J are TRBV10-3 and TRBJ2-3, with unresolved D. This CDR3 region has 18 residues. The V end lost 0 bases, the J end lost 3 bases, and 19 bases lay between the germline ends. Germline CDR1 reads ENHRY; CDR2 reads SYGVKD. In nucleotides, the CDR3 is TGTGCCATCAGTGAGTCTTCACTACGGCAGGTCGGGACAGATACGCAGTATTTT. This sequence encodes CAISESSLRQVGTDTQYF.

The chain combines TRBV12-3 or TRBV12-4 with TRBJ2-7, with D possibly matching TRBD1 (5 bases). The CDR3 consists of 14 residues. V was trimmed by 3 bases and J by 4 bases, leaving 13 bases between them. In DNA form, the CDR3 reads TGTGCCAGCAGTTTTGGTGGGGCCAGGTACGAGCAGTACTTC. It is translated as CASSFGGARYEQYF.